This T cell receptor (beta chain) derives from a study of T cell repertoires in ileal Crohn's disease. Whole-study context: About half of patients got postoperative therapy: under 12 thiopurines, some 19 anti-TNF.

The germline V gene encodes CDR1 SNHLY and CDR2 FYNNEI. This CDR3 region has 15 residues. Trimming shortened V by 1 base and J by 5 bases, and 14 bases separated the two germline ends. Measured with immunoSEQ multiplex PCR; TCRdb has only the in-frame clones, and not every one. Among thousands of clones, under 85% were seen once, and the ten largest hold 4.5% to 5%. Material: ileal tissue. V usage is TRBV2 and J usage is TRBJ2-5; a weak D match, TRBD2 (6 bases). The sequence derives from an adult with Crohn's disease. The CDR3 region is CASSEEGWAGETQYF. CDR3 nucleotides: TGTGCCAGCAGTGAAGAGGGCTGGGCGGGGGAGACCCAGTACTTC. The whole variable domain, filled in from reference TRBV2 and TRBJ2-5, reads EPEVTQTPSHQVTQMGQEVILRCVPISNHLYFYWYRQILGQKVEFLVSFYNNEISEKSEIFDDQFSVERPDGSNFTLKIRSTKLEDSAMYFCASSEEGWAGETQYFGPGTRLLVL.